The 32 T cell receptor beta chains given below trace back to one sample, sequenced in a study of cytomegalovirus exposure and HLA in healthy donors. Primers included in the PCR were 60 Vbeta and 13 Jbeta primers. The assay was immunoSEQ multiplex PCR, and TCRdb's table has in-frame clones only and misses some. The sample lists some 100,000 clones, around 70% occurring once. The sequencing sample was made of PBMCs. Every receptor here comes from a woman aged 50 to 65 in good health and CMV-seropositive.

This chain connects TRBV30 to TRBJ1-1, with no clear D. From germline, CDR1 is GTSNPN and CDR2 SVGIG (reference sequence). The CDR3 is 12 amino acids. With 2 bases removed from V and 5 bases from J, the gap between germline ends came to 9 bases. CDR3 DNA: TGTGCCTGGAGTACTCCCGGGACTGAAGCTTTCTTT. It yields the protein CAWSTPGTEAFF.

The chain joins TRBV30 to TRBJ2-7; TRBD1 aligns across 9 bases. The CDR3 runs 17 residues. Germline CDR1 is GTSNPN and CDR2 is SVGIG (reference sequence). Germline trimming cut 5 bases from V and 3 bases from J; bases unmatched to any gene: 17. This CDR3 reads CAWVDSDRGFRYYEQYF. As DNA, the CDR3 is TGTGCCTGGGTCGACTCGGACAGGGGCTTCCGCTACTACGAGCAGTACTTC.

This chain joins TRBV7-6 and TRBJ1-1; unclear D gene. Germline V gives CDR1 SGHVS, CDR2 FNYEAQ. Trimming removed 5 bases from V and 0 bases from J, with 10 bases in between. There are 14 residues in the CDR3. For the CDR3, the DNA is TGTGCCAGCAGCCCCGGTCAAATGAACACTGAAGCTTTCTTT. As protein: CASSPGQMNTEAFF.

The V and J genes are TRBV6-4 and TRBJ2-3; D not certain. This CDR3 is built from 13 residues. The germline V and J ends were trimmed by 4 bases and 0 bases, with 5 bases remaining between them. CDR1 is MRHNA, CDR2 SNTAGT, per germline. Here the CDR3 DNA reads TGTGCCAGCAGTGCCCAGAGCACAGATACGCAGTATTTT. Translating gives CASSAQSTDTQYF.

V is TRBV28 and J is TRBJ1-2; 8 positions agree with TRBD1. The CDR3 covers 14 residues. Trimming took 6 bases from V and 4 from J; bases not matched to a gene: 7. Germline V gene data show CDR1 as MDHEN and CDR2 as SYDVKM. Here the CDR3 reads CASSIPGGGYGYTF. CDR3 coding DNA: TGTGCCAGCAGCATACCAGGGGGCGGCTATGGCTACACCTTC.

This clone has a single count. CDR3 sequence: CASSGMSGGIQETQYF. In DNA, the CDR3 is TGTGCCAGCAGTGGCATGAGCGGGGGTATCCAAGAGACCCAGTACTTC. The chain is built from TRBV6-1 and TRBJ2-5, with TRBD2 matching 8 bases. Germline V gene lookup returns CDR1 MNHNS and CDR2 SASEGT. The V and J ends lost 4 bases and 1 base, in that order; junction bases with no gene match: 8. CDR3 size: 16 residues.

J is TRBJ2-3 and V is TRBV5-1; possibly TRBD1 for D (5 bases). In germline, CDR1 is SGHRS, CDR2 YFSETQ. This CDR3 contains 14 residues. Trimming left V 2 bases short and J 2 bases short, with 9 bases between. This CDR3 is CASSFDSVTDTQYF. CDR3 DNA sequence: TGCGCCAGCAGCTTTGACAGTGTCACAGATACGCAGTATTTT.

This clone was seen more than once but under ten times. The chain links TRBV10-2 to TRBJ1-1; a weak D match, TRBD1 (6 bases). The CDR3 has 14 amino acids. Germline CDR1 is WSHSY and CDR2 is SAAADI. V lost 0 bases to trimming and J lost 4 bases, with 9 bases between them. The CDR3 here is CASSESGGGTEAFF. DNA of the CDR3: TGCGCCAGCAGTGAGTCTGGGGGCGGCACTGAAGCTTTCTTT.

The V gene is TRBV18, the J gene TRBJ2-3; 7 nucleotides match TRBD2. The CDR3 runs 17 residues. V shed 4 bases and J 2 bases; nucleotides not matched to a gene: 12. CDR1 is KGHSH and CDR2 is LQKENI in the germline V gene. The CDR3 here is CASSRLVQRGSTDTQYF. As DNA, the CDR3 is TGTGCCAGCTCACGGTTAGTCCAGCGGGGTTCCACAGATACGCAGTATTTT.

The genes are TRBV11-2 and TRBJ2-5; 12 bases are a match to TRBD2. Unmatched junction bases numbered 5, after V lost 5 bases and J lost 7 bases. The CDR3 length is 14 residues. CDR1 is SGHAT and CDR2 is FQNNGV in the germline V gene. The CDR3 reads CASSLAGGLGTQYF. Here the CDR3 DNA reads TGTGCCAGCAGCCTAGCGGGGGGGCTAGGGACCCAGTACTTC.

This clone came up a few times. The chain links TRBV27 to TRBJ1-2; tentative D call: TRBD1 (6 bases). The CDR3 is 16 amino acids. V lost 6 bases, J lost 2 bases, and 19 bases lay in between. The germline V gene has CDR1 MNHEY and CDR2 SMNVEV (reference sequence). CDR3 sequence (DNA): TGTGCCAGCAGCTCATTCACTGGGGGGGCAAACTATGGCTACACCTTC. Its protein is CASSSFTGGANYGYTF.

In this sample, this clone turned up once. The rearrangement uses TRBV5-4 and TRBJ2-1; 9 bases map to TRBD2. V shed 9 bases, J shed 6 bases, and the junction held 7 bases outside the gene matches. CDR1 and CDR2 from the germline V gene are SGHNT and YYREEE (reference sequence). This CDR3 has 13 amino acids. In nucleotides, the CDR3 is TGTGCCACGTCCCTAGCGGGATCCAATGAGCAGTTCTTC. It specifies CATSLAGSNEQFF. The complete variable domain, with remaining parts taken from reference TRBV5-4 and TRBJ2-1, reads ETGVTQSPTHLIKTRGQQVTLRCSSQSGHNTVSWYQQALGQGPQFIFQYYREEENGRGNFPPRFSGLQFPNYSSELNVNALELDDSALYLCATSLAGSNEQFFGPGTRLTVL.

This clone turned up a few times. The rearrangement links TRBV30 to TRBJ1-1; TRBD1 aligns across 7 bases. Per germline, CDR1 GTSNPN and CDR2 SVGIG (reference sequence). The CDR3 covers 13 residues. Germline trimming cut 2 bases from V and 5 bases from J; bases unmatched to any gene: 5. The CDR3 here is CAWSPRGRTEAFF. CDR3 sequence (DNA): TGTGCCTGGAGTCCGAGGGGGCGGACTGAAGCTTTCTTT.

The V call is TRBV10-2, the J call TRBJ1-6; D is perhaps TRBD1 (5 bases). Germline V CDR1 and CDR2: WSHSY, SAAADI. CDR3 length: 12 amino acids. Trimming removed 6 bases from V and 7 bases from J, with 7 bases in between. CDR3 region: CASSAGNSPLHF. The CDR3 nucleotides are TGCGCCAGCAGCGCAGGGAATTCACCCCTCCACTTT.

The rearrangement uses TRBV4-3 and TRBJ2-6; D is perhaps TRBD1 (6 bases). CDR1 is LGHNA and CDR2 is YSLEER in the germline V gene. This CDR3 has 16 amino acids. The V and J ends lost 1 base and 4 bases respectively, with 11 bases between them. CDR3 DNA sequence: TGCGCCAGCAGCCAAGGAAGGGGGACCGGGGCCAACGTCCTGACTTTC. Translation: CASSQGRGTGANVLTF.

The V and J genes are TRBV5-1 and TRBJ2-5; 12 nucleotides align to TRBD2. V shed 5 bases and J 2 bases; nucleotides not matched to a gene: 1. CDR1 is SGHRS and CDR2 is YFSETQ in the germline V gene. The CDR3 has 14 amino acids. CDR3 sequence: CASRLAGGQETQYF. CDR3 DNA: TGCGCCAGCAGACTAGCGGGGGGACAAGAGACCCAGTACTTC. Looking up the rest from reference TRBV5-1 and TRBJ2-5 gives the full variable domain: KAGVTQTPRYLIKTRGQQVTLSCSPISGHRSVSWYQQTPGQGLQFLFEYFSETQRNKGNFPGRFSGRQFSNSRSEMNVSTLELGDSALYLCASRLAGGQETQYFGPGTRLLVL.

Here the CDR3 DNA reads TGTGCCAGCAGTGAACCTACAGGAAGGGGGGGCTACACCTTC. Protein sequence: CASSEPTGRGGYTF. J is TRBJ1-2 and V is TRBV6-5; possible D gene TRBD1, 6 bases. Germline V gene sequence: CDR1 MNHEY, CDR2 SVGAGI. The V and J ends lost 5 bases and 8 bases respectively, with 18 bases between them. The CDR3 covers 14 residues.

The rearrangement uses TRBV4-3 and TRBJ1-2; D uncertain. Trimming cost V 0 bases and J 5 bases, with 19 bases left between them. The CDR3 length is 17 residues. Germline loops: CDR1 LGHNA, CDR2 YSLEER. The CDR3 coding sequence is TGCGCCAGCAGCCAAGAATTTAACGAGAAAGGAGCATATGGCTACACCTTC. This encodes CASSQEFNEKGAYGYTF.

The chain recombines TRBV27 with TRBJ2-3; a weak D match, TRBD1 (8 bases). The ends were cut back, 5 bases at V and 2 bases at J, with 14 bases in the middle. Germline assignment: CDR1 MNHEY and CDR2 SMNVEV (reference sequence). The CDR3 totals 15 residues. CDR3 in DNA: TGTGCCAGCAGTGGACAGGGAGGGGTCACAGATACGCAGTATTTT. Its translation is CASSGQGGVTDTQYF.

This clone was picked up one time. This chain's CDR3 is CASSFQGNEKLFF. The CDR3 bases are TGTGCCAGCAGTTTCCAGGGCAATGAAAAACTGTTTTTT. This chain joins TRBV13 and TRBJ1-4; perhaps TRBD1 as D (5 bases). The V end was cut by 6 bases, the J end by 5 bases, with 10 bases between. The CDR3 is 13 amino acids. Germline loops: CDR1 PRHDT, CDR2 FYEKMQ (reference sequence).

CDR3 sequence (DNA): TGTGCCAGCAGCTTGACAGGTGGCGCCGGGGAGCTGTTTTTT. Its translation is CASSLTGGAGELFF. The chain couples TRBV7-2 to TRBJ2-2, with D perhaps matching TRBD1 (6 bases). This CDR3 spans 14 amino acids. CDR1 and CDR2 from the germline V gene are SGHTA and FQGNSA. Trimming removed 3 bases at V and 6 bases at J, with 11 bases between.

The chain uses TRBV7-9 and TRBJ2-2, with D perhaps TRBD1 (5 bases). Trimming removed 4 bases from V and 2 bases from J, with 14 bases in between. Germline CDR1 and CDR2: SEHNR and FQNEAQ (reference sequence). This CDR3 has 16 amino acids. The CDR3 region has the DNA TGTGCCAGCAGCTCCAGGGAAACAGGAAACACCGGGGAGCTGTTTTTT. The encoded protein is CASSSRETGNTGELFF.

CDR3 sequence (DNA): TGTGCCACCAGGACTAGCGATGCCATAAATTACAATGAGCAGTTCTTC. It encodes CATRTSDAINYNEQFF. The gene calls are TRBV19 and TRBJ2-1; the match to TRBD2 covers 9 bases. The CDR3 is 16 residues long. Germline-derived CDR1 and CDR2 are LNHDA and SQIVND (reference sequence). The V and J ends lost 10 bases and 4 bases, in that order; junction bases with no gene match: 14.

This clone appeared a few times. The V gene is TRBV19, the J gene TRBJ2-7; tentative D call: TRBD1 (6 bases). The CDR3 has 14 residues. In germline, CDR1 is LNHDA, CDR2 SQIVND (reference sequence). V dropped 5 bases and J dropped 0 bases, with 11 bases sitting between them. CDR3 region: CASSPRDNSYEQYF. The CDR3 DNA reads TGTGCCAGTAGTCCCCGGGACAACTCCTACGAGCAGTACTTC.

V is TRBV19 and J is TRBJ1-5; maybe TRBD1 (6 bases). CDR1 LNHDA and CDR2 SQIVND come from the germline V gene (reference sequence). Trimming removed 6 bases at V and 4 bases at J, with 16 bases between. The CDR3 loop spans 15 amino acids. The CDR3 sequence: CASSMSGGPNQPQHF. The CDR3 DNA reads TGTGCCAGTAGCATGTCGGGGGGCCCGAATCAGCCCCAGCATTTT.

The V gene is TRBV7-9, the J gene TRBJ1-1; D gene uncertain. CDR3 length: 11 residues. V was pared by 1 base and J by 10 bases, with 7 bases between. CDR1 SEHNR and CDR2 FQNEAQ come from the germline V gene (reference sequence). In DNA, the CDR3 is TGTGCCAGCAGCTTAGAGGGAGGAGCTTTCTTT. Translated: CASSLEGGAFF.

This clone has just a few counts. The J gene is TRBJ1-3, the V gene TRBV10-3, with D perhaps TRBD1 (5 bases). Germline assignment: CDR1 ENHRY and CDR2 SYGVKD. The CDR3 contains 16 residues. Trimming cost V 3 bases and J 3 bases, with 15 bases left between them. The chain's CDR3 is CAISDPYGGVGNTIYF. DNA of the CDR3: TGTGCCATCAGTGATCCCTACGGAGGGGTTGGAAACACCATATATTTT.

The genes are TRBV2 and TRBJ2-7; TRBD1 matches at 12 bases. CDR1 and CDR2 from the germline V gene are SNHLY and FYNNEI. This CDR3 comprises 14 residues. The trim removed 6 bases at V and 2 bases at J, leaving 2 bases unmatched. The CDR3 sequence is CASRGTGGTYEQYF. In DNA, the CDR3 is TGTGCCAGCAGAGGGACAGGGGGCACCTACGAGCAGTACTTC.

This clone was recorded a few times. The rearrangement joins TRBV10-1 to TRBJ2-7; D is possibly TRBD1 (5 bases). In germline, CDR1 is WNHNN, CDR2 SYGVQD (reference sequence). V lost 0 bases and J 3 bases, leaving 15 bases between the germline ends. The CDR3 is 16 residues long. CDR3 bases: TGCGCCAGCAGTGAGTCTAGGACACTTATGGGCTACGAGCAGTACTTC. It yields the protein CASSESRTLMGYEQYF.

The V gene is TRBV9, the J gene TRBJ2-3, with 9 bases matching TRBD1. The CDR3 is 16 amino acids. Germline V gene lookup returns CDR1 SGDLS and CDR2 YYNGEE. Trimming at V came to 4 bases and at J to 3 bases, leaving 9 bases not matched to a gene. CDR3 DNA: TGTGCCAGCAGCCCGATGGGGACAGGGATTACAGATACGCAGTATTTT. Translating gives CASSPMGTGITDTQYF.

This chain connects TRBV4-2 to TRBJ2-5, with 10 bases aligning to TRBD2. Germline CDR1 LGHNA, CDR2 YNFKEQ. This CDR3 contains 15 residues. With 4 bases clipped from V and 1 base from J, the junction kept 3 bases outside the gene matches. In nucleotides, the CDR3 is TGTGCCAGCAGCCCAGCGGGGGGGCCCCAAGAGACCCAGTACTTC. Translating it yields CASSPAGGPQETQYF.

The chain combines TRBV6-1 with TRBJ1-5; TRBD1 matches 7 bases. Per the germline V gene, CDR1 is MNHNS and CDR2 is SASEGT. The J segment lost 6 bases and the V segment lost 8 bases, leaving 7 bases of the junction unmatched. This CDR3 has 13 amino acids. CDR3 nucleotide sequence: TGTGCCAGCGGCAGGGGGGTGGGTCAGCCCCAGCATTTT. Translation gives CASGRGVGQPQHF.